This entry lists 23 T cell receptor beta chains sequenced from one sample in a study of cytotoxic CD8 clonotypes in ibrutinib-treated CLL (dated by TCRdb to 2020 to 2022). What this sample's time point label stands for: roughly 2 years on ibrutinib. Library preparation employed the immunoSEQ multiplex PCR assay. TCRdb limited this immuneACCESS table to in-frame rearrangements with V and J called. A share of clones is missing; checked studies link under half to unresolved V genes, and the rest is unexplained. The sample profile shows some 150,000 clones; 76% of them were found once. 4.5% to 6% of the sample comes from the top ten. The material was PBMCs, obtained after 24 months of ibrutinib treatment. The receptors come from a human donor with chronic lymphocytic leukemia.

The V call is TRBV29-1, the J call TRBJ2-5, with unresolved D. This CDR3 is 10 amino acids long. Germline lookup yields CDR1 SQVTM and CDR2 ANQGSEA. Trimming took 5 bases from V and 5 from J, leaving 6 bases between them. This CDR3 is CSVTPETQYF. CDR3 DNA: TGCAGCGTTACCCCGGAGACCCAGTACTTC.

The V gene is TRBV5-4, the J gene TRBJ2-5, with D possibly matching TRBD2 (6 bases). Trimming stripped 0 bases from V and 9 bases from J, with 15 bases between. The CDR3 length is 14 residues. Germline V gene lookup returns CDR1 SGHNT and CDR2 YYREEE (reference sequence). Here the CDR3 reads CASSLAGTSSAQYF. CDR3 sequence (DNA): TGTGCCAGCAGCTTGGCCGGTACTAGCTCGGCCCAGTACTTC.

The chain links TRBV4-2 to TRBJ2-3; 7 bases align to TRBD2. CDR3 length: 14 residues. Germline V lookup: CDR1 LGHNA, CDR2 YNFKEQ. V lost 5 bases and J lost 4; bases outside the gene matches: 6. The DNA for the CDR3 is TGTGCCAGCAGCACCACGCTAGCGGCAGATACGCAGTATTTT. This gives the protein CASSTTLAADTQYF.

This chain links TRBV6-6 with TRBJ2-1; a weak D match, TRBD2 (6 bases). Germline V lookup: CDR1 MNHNY, CDR2 SVGAGI (reference sequence). CDR3 length: 11 residues. Between the trimmed V and J ends, which lost 4 bases and 9 bases, there was a span of 7 bases. In DNA form, the CDR3 reads TGTGCCAGCAGTTTAGCGGCTGAGCAGTTCTTC. Translating it yields CASSLAAEQFF.

The chain uses TRBV4-3 and TRBJ1-4; maybe TRBD1 (6 bases). Trimming pared 1 base from V and 7 bases from J, leaving 13 bases between. CDR3 size: 15 residues. Looked up from germline, CDR1 is LGHNA and CDR2 is YSLEER. This CDR3 reads CASSQVAGEAEKLFF. The CDR3 DNA is TGCGCCAGCAGCCAAGTGGCAGGGGAAGCTGAAAAACTGTTTTTT.

The chain is built from TRBV30 and TRBJ1-2; a possible D gene is TRBD1 (5 bases). Germline V gene data show CDR1 as GTSNPN and CDR2 as SVGIG (reference sequence). V was clipped by 1 base and J by 3 bases, with 6 bases between them. The CDR3 is made up of 12 amino acids. CDR3 DNA: TGTGCCTGGAGTGGGGGGTACTATGGCTACACCTTC. Residues: CAWSGGYYGYTF. The full variable domain, in which reference TRBV30 and TRBJ1-2 provide the parts outside the CDR3, is SQTIHQWPATLVQPVGSPLSLECTVEGTSNPNLYWYRQAAGRGLQLLFYSVGIGQISSEVPQNLSASRPQDRQFILSSKKLLLSDSGFYLCAWSGGYYGYTFGSGTRLTVV.

The chain joins TRBV5-1 to TRBJ2-2; D not resolved. Trimming removed 6 bases from V and 0 bases from J, with 9 bases in between. The CDR3 totals 14 residues. The germline V gene encodes CDR1 SGHRS and CDR2 YFSETQ. The CDR3 DNA is TGCGCCAGCACGGCCAATTCGAACACCGGGGAGCTGTTTTTT. Its translation: CASTANSNTGELFF.

V is TRBV6-5 and J is TRBJ1-5; D not certain. Trimming removed 8 bases from V and 3 bases from J, with 11 bases in between. This CDR3 is 13 amino acids long. Germline V lookup: CDR1 MNHEY, CDR2 SVGAGI. The CDR3 spells CASGTLNNQPQHF. In nucleotides, the CDR3 is TGTGCCAGCGGAACCCTGAACAATCAGCCCCAGCATTTT.

The genes are TRBV7-3 and TRBJ2-2, with D tentatively TRBD2 (5 bases). Germline-derived CDR1 and CDR2 are SGHTA and FQGTGA. The CDR3 has 13 residues. V gave up 3 bases and J gave up 7 bases, with 9 bases separating them. Here the CDR3 DNA reads TGTGCCAGCAGCTTTAGCGTCGACGGGGAGCTGTTTTTT. This codes for CASSFSVDGELFF.

CDR3 sequence (DNA): TGTGCCAGCAGTTACTCACCGACAGGGGGGACTGAAGCTTTCTTT. Encoded protein: CASSYSPTGGTEAFF. This chain connects TRBV6-5 to TRBJ1-1, with 9 bases identical to TRBD1. The CDR3 covers 15 residues. The ends lost 0 bases at V and 5 bases at J; junction bases unmatched: 4. Germline lookup yields CDR1 MNHEY and CDR2 SVGAGI.

This sequence joins TRBV5-6 and TRBJ1-5; D ambiguous. The V gene lost 0 bases and the J gene lost 5 bases, with 9 bases spanning the gap. CDR1 is SGHDT, CDR2 YYEEEE, per germline. The CDR3 is 14 residues long. The CDR3 DNA reads as TGTGCCAGCAGCTTGGCCGGGCCGGATCAGCCCCAGCATTTT. Translation gives CASSLAGPDQPQHF.

This clone appeared a single time. The genes are TRBV7-2 and TRBJ1-2, with no clear D. Germline-derived CDR1 and CDR2 are SGHTA and FQGNSA. The CDR3 has 13 residues. Trimming left V 5 bases short and J 5 bases short, with 12 bases between. CDR3 region: CASSPPAPYGYTF. CDR3 bases: TGTGCCAGCAGCCCCCCGGCCCCGTATGGCTACACCTTC.

The J gene is TRBJ2-7, the V gene TRBV29-1, with D tentatively TRBD1 (6 bases). The germline V gene encodes CDR1 SQVTM and CDR2 ANQGSEA. The CDR3 has 14 amino acids. Trimming removed 6 bases from V and 0 bases from J, with 15 bases in between. The CDR3 coding sequence is TGCAGCGTAACCGACAGGTGGGGCTCCTACGAGCAGTACTTC. Translation: CSVTDRWGSYEQYF.

The chain has TRBV30 and TRBJ2-7, with 9 bases fitting TRBD1. The germline CDR1 and CDR2 sequences are GTSNPN and SVGIG (reference sequence). This CDR3 comprises 13 residues. V lost 3 bases and J lost 5; bases outside the gene matches: 5. The CDR3 nucleotides are TGTGCCTGGAGGCGGACAGGGGCCCACGAGCAGTACTTC. Amino acid sequence: CAWRRTGAHEQYF.

In this sample, this clone turned up a few times. The chain joins TRBV4-2 to TRBJ2-5; 11 nucleotides line up with TRBD2. Germline CDR1 and CDR2: LGHNA and YNFKEQ. V lost 2 bases to trimming and J lost 5 bases; unmatched junction nucleotides: 10. This CDR3 has 17 residues. The CDR3 nucleotides read TGTGCCAGCAGCCAAACCTATAGCGGGGGGGCCGGGGAGACCCAGTACTTC. Translated, it gives CASSQTYSGGAGETQYF.

The rearrangement links TRBV5-6 to TRBJ2-5, with D perhaps TRBD1 or TRBD2 (5 bases each). This CDR3 has 13 amino acids. CDR1 is SGHDT and CDR2 is YYEEEE in the germline V gene. Trimming took 5 bases from V and 4 from J, leaving 12 bases between them. The CDR3 here is CASSGDRRETQYF. CDR3 sequence (DNA): TGTGCCAGCAGTGGGGACCGCCGAGAGACCCAGTACTTC.

The rearrangement links TRBV9 to TRBJ2-3; D unclear. Germline V lookup: CDR1 SGDLS, CDR2 YYNGEE. The ends were cut back, 2 bases at V and 5 bases at J, with 12 bases in the middle. The CDR3 length is 14 residues. The CDR3 is CASSVGPIGDTQYF. For the CDR3, the DNA is TGTGCCAGCAGCGTGGGCCCGATTGGAGATACGCAGTATTTT.

This clone occurred a few times. The chain uses TRBV19 and TRBJ2-7; tentatively, D is TRBD2 (6 bases). The germline gives CDR1 LNHDA, CDR2 SQIVND (reference sequence). CDR3 length: 15 amino acids. The germline V and J ends were trimmed by 4 bases and 6 bases, with 19 bases remaining between them. The CDR3 DNA sequence: TGTGCCAGTAGTAGCGCCCCGGGGACTCCTAGCGAGCAGTACTTC. Its protein product is CASSSAPGTPSEQYF.

This clone is a singleton in its sample. The J gene is TRBJ2-1, the V gene TRBV11-3; D is tentatively TRBD1 or TRBD2 (5 bases each). The germline V gene encodes CDR1 SGHNT and CDR2 YENEEA. V was pared by 1 base and J by 8 bases, with 12 bases between. The CDR3 extends over 14 amino acids. CDR3 sequence (DNA): TGTGCCAGCAGCTTAGTGGGGCCCGGGGATGAGCAGTTCTTC. Its translation: CASSLVGPGDEQFF.

The chain carries TRBV7-2 and TRBJ2-7; D is possibly TRBD1 (6 bases). Germline V lookup: CDR1 SGHTA, CDR2 FQGNSA. The CDR3 is 13 residues long. The V end was cut by 4 bases, the J end by 6 bases, with 13 bases between. The CDR3 region is CASSSRQASEQYF. The CDR3 DNA reads as TGTGCCAGCAGCTCCCGACAGGCGTCCGAGCAGTACTTC.

CDR3 protein: CASTPRRGVGTDTQYF. The DNA for the CDR3 is TGTGCCAGTACCCCCAGGAGGGGGGTGGGCACAGATACGCAGTATTTT. The V gene is TRBV19, the J gene TRBJ2-3, with D perhaps matching TRBD1 or TRBD2 (6 bases each). The CDR3 has 16 amino acids. CDR1 and CDR2 from the germline V gene are LNHDA and SQIVND (reference sequence). The V gene lost 7 bases and the J gene lost 1 base, with 18 bases spanning the gap.

This rearrangement joins TRBV9 to TRBJ1-5; D gene unclear. The CDR3 length is 13 residues. With 3 bases removed from V and 5 bases from J, the gap between germline ends came to 9 bases. Per germline, CDR1 SGDLS and CDR2 YYNGEE. The CDR3 reads CASSAGPDQPQHF. The CDR3 DNA is TGTGCCAGCAGCGCCGGACCCGATCAGCCCCAGCATTTT.

The V and J genes are TRBV6-1 and TRBJ2-5; D might be TRBD2 (6 bases). The tail of the sequence fits TRBJ2-7 better, so the J call may be wrong. The CDR3 extends over 13 amino acids. Looked up from germline, CDR1 is MNHNS and CDR2 is SASEGT. The CDR3 spells CASRRDGSYEQYF. CDR3 DNA sequence: TGTGCCAGCAGGCGGGATGGGTCCTACGAGCAGTACTTC.